A selection of T cell receptor beta chains follows, all from one sample in a study of control samples from healthy donors and cancer patients. Measured with immunoSEQ multiplex PCR; TCRdb has only the in-frame clones, and not every one. Of 150,000 to 160,000 clones in the sample, about 94% were seen once. The sample consisted of blood. The receptors were gathered from a man in his forties in good health. The CDR3 runs from the conserved cysteine through the conserved F or W. D genes are given only for firm matches. Size values are once, few and many counts, or a class for expanded clones, and some rows have none.

once	TRBV19	.	TRBJ1-2	CASSTPGQRYGPYGYTF	TGTGCCAGTAGTACGCCGGGACAAAGATACGGCCCCTATGGCTACACCTTC
.	TRBV18	.	TRBJ1-4	CASSSIGMGEKLFF	TGTGCCAGCTCATCCATCGGCATGGGGGAAAAACTGTTTTTT
.	TRBV5-4	.	TRBJ1-2	CASSQDSYGYTF	TGTGCCAGCAGCCAGGACAGTTATGGCTACACCTTC
.	TRBV2	TRBD1	TRBJ1-4	CASSETGKGEKLFF	TGTGCCAGCAGTGAGACAGGGAAAGGTGAAAAACTGTTTTTT
once	TRBV27	.	TRBJ1-5	CASRDGAMNNQPQHF	TGTGCCAGCAGGGACGGGGCTATGAACAATCAGCCCCAGCATTTT
.	TRBV28	TRBD1	TRBJ1-2	CASSSRDRGPTYTF	TGTGCCAGCAGTTCGAGGGACAGGGGGCCGACCTACACCTTC
.	TRBV12-3/TRBV12-4	.	TRBJ2-7	CASSSNSYEQYF	TGTGCCAGCAGTTCCAACTCCTACGAGCAGTACTTC
.	TRBV14	.	TRBJ2-7	CASSQLAGPREQYF	TGTGCCAGCAGCCAACTCGCCGGGCCCCGCGAGCAGTACTTC
.	TRBV2	TRBD1	TRBJ1-6	CASRTTTGGNNSPLHF	TGTGCCAGCAGGACGACGACAGGGGGCAATAATTCACCCCTCCACTTT
.	TRBV5-1	.	TRBJ1-2	CASSWGSYRALYGYTF	TGCGCCAGCAGCTGGGGATCTTACAGGGCTCTCTATGGCTACACCTTC
.	TRBV7-8	TRBD1	TRBJ1-4	CASSASGTGGEKLFF	TGTGCCAGCAGCGCCTCCGGGACAGGGGGCGAAAAACTGTTTTTT
.	TRBV11-2	.	TRBJ1-2	CASSSYSRPGGYTF	TGTGCCAGCAGCTCCTACAGCCGACCGGGGGGCTACACCTTC
.	TRBV29-1	.	TRBJ2-2	CSVLAGELFF	TGCAGCGTCCTCGCCGGGGAGCTGTTTTTT
.	TRBV5-1	TRBD2	TRBJ2-7	CASSLVPSGSYEQYF	TGCGCCAGCAGCTTGGTGCCTAGCGGGTCCTACGAGCAGTACTTC
.	TRBV28	.	TRBJ1-1	CASSQAAEAMNTEAFF	TGTGCCAGCAGCCAAGCAGCTGAAGCGATGAACACTGAAGCTTTCTTT
.	TRBV27	TRBD1	TRBJ1-2	CASSLGRQGARGYTF	TGTGCCAGCAGTTTAGGTCGGCAGGGGGCGCGGGGCTACACCTTC
.	TRBV19	TRBD1	TRBJ1-5	CASSIKGAINQPQHF	TGTGCCAGTAGTATCAAGGGGGCGATCAATCAGCCCCAGCATTTT
.	TRBV18	TRBD1	TRBJ2-1	CASSPTGTGGNEQFF	TGTGCCAGCTCCCCAACCGGGACAGGGGGCAATGAGCAGTTCTTC
.	TRBV28	.	TRBJ1-4	CASSFVGGSNEKLFF	TGTGCCAGCAGTTTCGTCGGGGGCTCTAATGAAAAACTGTTTTTT
.	TRBV6-5	TRBD1	TRBJ2-2	CASSYGDRGRTGELFF	TGTGCCAGCAGTTATGGTGACAGGGGGCGAACCGGGGAGCTGTTTTTT
.	TRBV6-5	TRBD1	TRBJ1-1	CASSRGQGVNTEAFF	TGTGCCAGCAGTAGGGGACAGGGTGTGAACACTGAAGCTTTCTTT
.	TRBV27	TRBD1	TRBJ1-5	CASSLGTGGNQPQHF	TGTGCCAGCAGTTTGGGGACAGGCGGGAATCAGCCCCAGCATTTT
.	TRBV5-1	.	TRBJ2-2	CASSPQNSPNTGELFF	TGCGCCAGCAGCCCCCAGAATAGTCCGAACACCGGGGAGCTGTTTTTT
.	TRBV18	.	TRBJ2-1	CASSPSAYNEQFF	TGTGCCAGCTCACCATCAGCCTACAATGAGCAGTTCTTC
.	TRBV6-5	.	TRBJ2-1	CASSYGRSSYNEQFF	TGTGCCAGCAGTTATGGGAGGAGCTCCTACAATGAGCAGTTCTTC
.	TRBV28	TRBD1	TRBJ1-3	CASSGGDRAGNTIYF	TGTGCCAGCAGTGGGGGGGACAGGGCCGGAAACACCATATATTTT
.	TRBV7-9	TRBD1	TRBJ2-7	CASSWPGQTTYEQYF	TGTGCCAGCAGCTGGCCGGGACAGACAACCTACGAGCAGTACTTC
.	TRBV28	.	TRBJ2-5	CASSLSRETQYF	TGTGCCAGCAGTTTGTCCAGAGAGACCCAGTACTTC
.	TRBV28	.	TRBJ1-2	CASSLVRRGGYTF	TGTGCCAGCAGTTTAGTCCGTCGGGGTGGCTACACCTTC
.	TRBV6-2/TRBV6-3	TRBD1	TRBJ1-2	CASSYPGQIYGYTF	TGTGCCAGCAGTTACCCGGGACAGATCTATGGCTACACCTTC
once	TRBV14	.	TRBJ1-4	CASSQGAGFNEKLFF	TGTGCCAGCAGCCAAGGGGCTGGGTTCAATGAAAAACTGTTTTTT
.	TRBV28	.	TRBJ2-1	CASSGNEQFF	TGTGCCAGCAGTGGCAATGAGCAGTTCTTC
.	TRBV7-9	TRBD1	TRBJ1-2	CASNPSRDRKNYGYTF	TGTGCCAGCAACCCGAGTCGGGACAGAAAAAACTATGGCTACACCTTC
.	TRBV28	.	TRBJ1-5	CASSSPGMTQPQHF	TGTGCCAGCAGTTCACCAGGAATGACTCAGCCCCAGCATTTT
.	TRBV28	.	TRBJ1-5	CASTLWRNQPQHF	TGTGCCAGCACCCTGTGGAGAAATCAGCCCCAGCATTTT
once	TRBV7-2	.	TRBJ1-6	CASSLGGLYNSPLHF	TGTGCCAGCAGCTTAGGGGGCTTGTATAATTCACCCCTCCACTTT
.	TRBV9	.	TRBJ1-1	CASSVATGTGGGIPFF	.
.	TRBV18	.	TRBJ1-4	CASSLAGDNEKLFF	TGTGCCAGCTCACTAGCGGGAGATAATGAAAAACTGTTTTTT
few	TRBV30	.	TRBJ1-1	CAWRVSGNTEAFF	TGTGCCTGGAGAGTCTCGGGGAACACTGAAGCTTTCTTT
.	TRBV7-9	.	TRBJ2-7	CASSLGLSYEQYF	TGTGCCAGCAGCCTGGGGCTCTCGTACGAGCAGTACTTC
.	TRBV6-6	TRBD1	TRBJ2-6	CASSRRTGSSGANVLTF	TGTGCCAGCAGTCGCCGGACAGGAAGCTCTGGGGCCAACGTCCTGACTTTC
.	TRBV5-6	TRBD1	TRBJ2-3	CASSLRQGGTDTQYF	TGTGCCAGCAGCTTACGACAGGGGGGCACAGATACGCAGTATTTT
.	TRBV6-6	.	TRBJ1-1	CASSYSEGLGAEAFF	TGTGCCAGCAGTTACTCGGAGGGCCTGGGAGCTGAAGCTTTCTTT
.	TRBV9	.	TRBJ1-1	CASSPGTGTEAFF	TGTGCCAGCAGCCCAGGGACTGGAACTGAAGCTTTCTTT
.	TRBV5-5	.	TRBJ1-4	CASSHVWGDEKLFF	TGTGCCAGCAGCCATGTTTGGGGGGATGAAAAACTGTTTTTT
.	TRBV19	TRBD1	TRBJ1-1	CASRFPGQAGRPEAFF	TGTGCCAGTAGGTTCCCGGGACAGGCTGGGCGGCCTGAAGCTTTCTTT
.	TRBV5-1	TRBD1	TRBJ1-2	CASSLADRDYGYTF	TGCGCCAGCAGCTTGGCCGACAGGGACTATGGCTACACCTTC
.	TRBV27	TRBD1	TRBJ1-6	CASSLRGTNSPLHF	TGTGCCAGCAGTCTCAGGGGGACCAATTCACCCCTCCACTTT
.	TRBV5-4	.	TRBJ2-5	CAIAEGGRGGETQYF	TGTGCCATCGCCGAGGGCGGACGAGGGGGAGAGACCCAGTACTTC
once	TRBV30	.	TRBJ1-6	CAWTYLTGSFSSPLHF	TGTGCCTGGACTTACTTAACGGGCTCCTTCAGTTCACCCCTCCACTTT
.	TRBV27	.	TRBJ1-4	CASSNRRLVGYEKLFF	TGTGCCAGCAGCAATCGAAGACTTGTAGGATATGAAAAACTGTTTTTT
.	TRBV6-4	.	TRBJ1-2	CASNRDRSYGYTF	TGTGCCAGCAACCGCGACAGATCCTATGGCTACACCTTC
.	TRBV19	.	TRBJ1-5	CASSMFREPQHF	TGTGCCAGTAGTATGTTTAGGGAGCCCCAGCATTTT
.	TRBV6-5	.	TRBJ2-1	CASSFKGGPLNNEQFF	TGTGCCAGCAGTTTTAAAGGGGGGCCCCTCAACAATGAGCAGTTCTTC
.	TRBV6-1	.	TRBJ1-1	CASSEAPLREAFF	TGTGCCAGCAGTGAGGCCCCATTGCGGGAAGCTTTCTTT